A single sample gave rise to the 13 T cell receptor beta chains below, sequenced in a study of blood T cell repertoires in COVID-19. Using immunoSEQ multiplex PCR, the repertoire was profiled, and TCRdb retains in-frame clones only, with some absent. The sample yields 120,000 or so clones, 80% to 90% seen once. The sequenced sample was peripheral blood. The origin of the receptors is an older woman with acute or convalescent COVID-19.

This clone was counted between two and nine times. This chain joins TRBV28 and TRBJ1-5, with D unclear. Trimming pared 11 bases from V and 0 bases from J, leaving 11 bases between. Germline loops: CDR1 MDHEN, CDR2 SYDVKM. This CDR3 spans 13 amino acids. DNA for the CDR3: TGTGCCGAAACTGCTAATAGCAATCAGCCCCAGCATTTT. Encoded protein: CAETANSNQPQHF.

The CDR3 loop is CASSLGDLQAEAFF. Here the CDR3 DNA reads TGCGCCAGCAGCTTGGGAGACCTCCAGGCTGAAGCTTTCTTT. The chain carries TRBV5-1 and TRBJ1-1; the D is unclear. V was shortened by 0 bases and J by 6 bases, with 12 bases between the two germline ends. Germline V CDR1 and CDR2: SGHRS, YFSETQ. The CDR3 loop spans 14 amino acids. The entire variable domain, with the rest obtained from reference TRBV5-1 and TRBJ1-1, is as follows: KAGVTQTPRYLIKTRGQQVTLSCSPISGHRSVSWYQQTPGQGLQFLFEYFSETQRNKGNFPGRFSGRQFSNSRSEMNVSTLELGDSALYLCASSLGDLQAEAFFGQGTRLTVV.

This clone was found a few times. The V call is TRBV5-4, the J call TRBJ1-2; D is unresolved. The V end was cut by 4 bases, the J end by 3 bases, with 13 bases between. The CDR3 extends over 14 amino acids. The germline gives CDR1 SGHNT, CDR2 YYREEE (reference sequence). The CDR3 is CASSRGGQDYGYTF. As DNA, the CDR3 is TGTGCCAGCAGCCGTGGAGGGCAGGACTATGGCTACACCTTC.

The chain links TRBV11-3 to TRBJ2-1; D unclear. Germline V gene lookup returns CDR1 SGHNT and CDR2 YENEEA. V gave up 3 bases and J gave up 4 bases, with 7 bases separating them. The CDR3 runs to 13 residues. The CDR3 DNA reads TGTGCCAGCAGCTTTCGCCAGTACAATGAGCAGTTCTTC. Translating gives CASSFRQYNEQFF.

This rearrangement joins TRBV30 to TRBJ1-2; D remains ambiguous. Germline V gene lookup returns CDR1 GTSNPN and CDR2 SVGIG (reference sequence). The CDR3 extends over 13 amino acids. Trimming stripped 8 bases from V and 2 bases from J, with 15 bases between. CDR3 bases: TGTGCCAGAACAGTTAAACCCAACTATGGCTACACCTTC. Translation gives CARTVKPNYGYTF. The complete variable domain, with remaining parts taken from reference TRBV30 and TRBJ1-2, reads SQTIHQWPATLVQPVGSPLSLECTVEGTSNPNLYWYRQAAGRGLQLLFYSVGIGQISSEVPQNLSASRPQDRQFILSSKKLLLSDSGFYLCARTVKPNYGYTFGSGTRLTVV.

This clone was picked up one time. V gene TRBV19 combines with J gene TRBJ1-1; perhaps TRBD1 as D (5 bases). The CDR3 is 12 amino acids. Trimming left V 11 bases short and J 3 bases short, with 13 bases between. Germline assignment: CDR1 LNHDA and CDR2 SQIVND (reference sequence). The CDR3 DNA follows: TGTGCCGTGGGGGAGGTCTACACTGAAGCTTTCTTT. Translating gives CAVGEVYTEAFF.

This sequence joins TRBV3-1 (or the pseudogene TRBV3-2) and TRBJ2-1; 14 bases agree with TRBD2. Losses at the gene ends were 4 bases for V and 5 bases for J; bases not matched to a gene: 4. This CDR3 has 16 amino acids. Per the germline V gene, CDR1 is LGHDT and CDR2 is YNNKEL (reference sequence). CDR3 DNA sequence: TGTGCCAGCAGCCCCCCGGGACTAGCGGGAGACAATGAGCAGTTCTTC. As protein: CASSPPGLAGDNEQFF.

The V and J genes are TRBV5-6 and TRBJ1-6; no clear D. The CDR3 runs to 15 residues. With 0 bases removed from V and 3 bases from J, the gap between germline ends came to 7 bases. The germline V gene has CDR1 SGHDT and CDR2 YYEEEE. The CDR3 here is CASSLGADYNSPLHF. The CDR3 coding sequence is TGTGCCAGCAGCTTGGGGGCTGACTATAATTCACCCCTCCACTTT.

This chain links TRBV2 with TRBJ1-2; D remains unclear. This CDR3 has 13 residues. V lost 6 bases and J lost 4, with 12 bases in between. Looked up from germline, CDR1 is SNHLY and CDR2 is FYNNEI. The CDR3 sequence: CASSMMGSYGYTF. The CDR3 DNA reads as TGTGCCAGCAGCATGATGGGCTCCTATGGCTACACCTTC.

V is TRBV27 and J is TRBJ1-1; tentative D call: TRBD1 (6 bases). V dropped 2 bases and J dropped 4 bases, with 20 bases sitting between them. This CDR3 has 17 amino acids. Germline CDR1 MNHEY, CDR2 SMNVEV (reference sequence). The CDR3 protein is CASSLELGGAGSTEAFF. The CDR3 nucleotides are TGTGCCAGCAGTTTAGAGCTGGGGGGGGCGGGTAGCACTGAAGCTTTCTTT.

This rearrangement joins TRBV9 to TRBJ1-5, with D possibly TRBD1 on 6 matching bases. The V end was cut by 2 bases, the J end by 5 bases, with 8 bases between. This CDR3 contains 13 residues. Per germline, CDR1 SGDLS and CDR2 YYNGEE. The CDR3 DNA reads TGTGCCAGCAGCGTGGACAGTGATCAGCCCCAGCATTTT. Translating gives CASSVDSDQPQHF.

The chain employs TRBV4-2 and TRBJ1-2, with a possible D match to TRBD1 (5 bases). The CDR3 covers 15 residues. Between the trimmed V and J ends, which lost 0 bases and 4 bases, there was a span of 12 bases. CDR1 is LGHNA, CDR2 YNFKEQ, per germline. The CDR3 loop reads CASSQDEGGTYGYTF. CDR3 DNA: TGTGCCAGCAGCCAAGATGAGGGAGGGACCTATGGCTACACCTTC.

V is TRBV7-2 and J is TRBJ1-2, with 11 positions matching TRBD1. V trimming: 4 bases; J trimming: 8 bases; junction bases outside the gene matches: 6. In germline, CDR1 is SGHTA, CDR2 FQGNSA. The length of the CDR3 is 14 residues. Here the CDR3 reads CASSSGQGAQGYTF. The CDR3 nucleotides read TGTGCCAGCAGCTCAGGACAGGGGGCGCAGGGCTACACCTTC.